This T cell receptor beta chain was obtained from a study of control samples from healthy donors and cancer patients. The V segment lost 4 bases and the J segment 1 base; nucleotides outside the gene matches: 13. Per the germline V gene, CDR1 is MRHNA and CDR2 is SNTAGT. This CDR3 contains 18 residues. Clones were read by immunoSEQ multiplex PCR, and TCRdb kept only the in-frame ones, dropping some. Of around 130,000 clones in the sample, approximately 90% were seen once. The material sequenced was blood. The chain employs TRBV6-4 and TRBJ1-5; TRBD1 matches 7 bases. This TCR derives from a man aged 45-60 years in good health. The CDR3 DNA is TGTGCCAGCAGTGGGTGGGGGCAGGGGGAGAGAAGCAATCAGCCCCAGCATTTT. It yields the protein CASSGWGQGERSNQPQHF.